These T cell receptor beta chains were read from a single sample in a study of OX40 agonist ivuxolimab in advanced cancers. This table comes from immunoSEQ multiplex PCR, and its TCRdb copy is limited to in-frame clones, with some not included. The repertoire includes tens of thousands of clones, roughly 86% of them detected once, and 4% to 6% sits in the top ten. The material was CD4+ or CD8+ T cells sorted from blood, obtained in a trial of the OX40 agonist ivuxolimab. Every receptor here comes from an adult with an advanced solid tumor such as melanoma, head and neck, liver or kidney cancer. The CDR3 runs from the conserved cysteine through the conserved F or W. Fields, in order: CDR3 protein, CDR3 DNA, clone size, V gene, J gene, D gene. A D gene is named only where the DNA matches it firmly. Not all rows give a size; the values are once, few, many and, for expanded clones, a class.

CATSGGSPPAFF	TGTGCCACCAGCGGGGGGAGCCCCCCGGCTTTCTTT	NA	TRBV15	TRBJ1-1	NA
CASSDSGDSTDTQYF	TGTGCCAGCAGTGATAGCGGGGATAGCACAGATACGCAGTATTTT	NA	TRBV6-1	TRBJ2-3	TRBD2
CASSGRRLGSGALYF	TGTGCCAGCAGTGGCCGGAGGTTAGGGAGCGGGGCCCTGTACTTC	NA	TRBV6-1	TRBJ2-5	TRBD2
CASRGGRVGGNTIYF	TGTGCCAGCAGGGGGGGACGGGTAGGAGGAAACACCATATATTTT	NA	TRBV25-1	TRBJ1-3	NA
CASSTLDNYGYTF	TGTGCCAGTAGTACCTTGGACAACTATGGCTACACCTTC	few	TRBV19	TRBJ1-2	NA
CASRSGTGRNTIYF	TGCGCCAGCAGATCCGGGACAGGAAGAAACACCATATATTTT	NA	TRBV5-1	TRBJ1-3	TRBD1
CASTTVQTVQPQHF	TGTGCCAGCACTACCGTACAGACGGTTCAGCCCCAGCATTTT	NA	TRBV2	TRBJ1-5	NA
CASSVNSYGYTF	TGTGCCAGCAGCGTCAACAGCTATGGCTACACCTTC	few	TRBV7-2	TRBJ1-2	NA
CASSLAQGSDTQYF	TGCGCCAGCAGCTTGGCGCAGGGCTCAGATACGCAGTATTTT	NA	TRBV5-1	TRBJ2-3	NA
CASSLSAGTKTGELFF	TGTGCCAGCAGCCTATCCGCCGGGACAAAAACCGGGGAGCTGTTTTTT	NA	TRBV4-2	TRBJ2-2	NA
CASSTSYGYTF	TGTGCCAGCAGCACGTCTTATGGCTACACCTTC	NA	TRBV7-2	TRBJ1-2	NA
CASSLSIRSKQPRHF	TGTGCCAGCAGTTTATCAATCCGATCAAAGCAGCCCCGGCATTTT	NA	TRBV27	TRBJ1-5	NA
CASSLSGTGGTDTQYF	TGTGCCAGCTCGCTTTCCGGGACAGGGGGCACAGATACGCAGTATTTT	NA	TRBV18	TRBJ2-3	TRBD1
CASSLGDRGTDTQYF	TGTGCCAGCTCACTAGGGGACAGGGGAACAGATACGCAGTATTTT	NA	TRBV18	TRBJ2-3	TRBD1
CASSQDTAGQTYNEQFF	TGTGCCAGCAGCCAAGATACGGCGGGACAAACCTACAATGAGCAGTTCTTC	NA	TRBV4-2	TRBJ2-1	NA